This TCR beta chain was profiled in a study of blood T cell repertoires in COVID-19. Overall study: Samples representing acute and convalescent COVID-19 were sourced from the United States, Italy and Spain. Sample material is recorded as cDNA or gDNA derived from T cells, B-cell-depleted T cells, or PBMCs.

The protocol was immunoSEQ multiplex PCR, while the TCRdb copy is restricted to in-frame clones and leaves out a portion. The sample consists of some 420,000 clones, around 91% of them appearing once. CDR1 is LNHDA and CDR2 is SQIVND in the germline V gene (reference sequence). This CDR3 has 13 residues. The V end lost 3 bases, the J end lost 4 bases, and 6 bases lay between the germline ends. Individuals aged roughly 18 to 100 years were recruited from 24 US areas. Recovered status applied to Cohort 3 donors who had two consecutive negative PCRs. It also applied to those with clearance or with symptom resolution. A remark on this clone: The same CDR3 arises from other DNA sequences in this sample as well.

The receptor was isolated from a man younger than 40 who had recovered from COVID-19. The chain is built from TRBV19 and TRBJ2-2, with unresolved D. Sequencing used PBMCs or T cells enriched from blood (not recorded which). CDR3 region: CASSIGGTGELFF. In nucleotides, the CDR3 is TGTGCCAGTAGTATTGGCGGCACCGGGGAGCTGTTTTTT.